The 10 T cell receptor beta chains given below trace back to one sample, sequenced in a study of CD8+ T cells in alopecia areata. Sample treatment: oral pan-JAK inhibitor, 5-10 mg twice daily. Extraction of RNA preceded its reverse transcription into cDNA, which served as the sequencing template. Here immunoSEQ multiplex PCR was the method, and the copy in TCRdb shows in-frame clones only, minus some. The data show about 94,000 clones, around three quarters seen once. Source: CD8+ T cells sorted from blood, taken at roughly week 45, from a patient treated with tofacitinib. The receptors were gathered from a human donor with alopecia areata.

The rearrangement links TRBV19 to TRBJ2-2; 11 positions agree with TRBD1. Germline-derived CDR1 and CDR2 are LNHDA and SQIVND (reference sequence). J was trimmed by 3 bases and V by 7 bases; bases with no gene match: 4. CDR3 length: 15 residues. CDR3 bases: TGTGCCAGTACAGGGACAGGGGGTTACACCGGGGAGCTGTTTTTT. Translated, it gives CASTGTGGYTGELFF.

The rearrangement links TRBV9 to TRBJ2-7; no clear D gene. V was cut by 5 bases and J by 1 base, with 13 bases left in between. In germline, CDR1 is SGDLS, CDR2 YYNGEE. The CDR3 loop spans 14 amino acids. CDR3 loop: CASSQSLGSYEQYF. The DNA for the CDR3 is TGTGCCAGCAGTCAAAGTTTGGGTTCCTACGAGCAGTACTTC.

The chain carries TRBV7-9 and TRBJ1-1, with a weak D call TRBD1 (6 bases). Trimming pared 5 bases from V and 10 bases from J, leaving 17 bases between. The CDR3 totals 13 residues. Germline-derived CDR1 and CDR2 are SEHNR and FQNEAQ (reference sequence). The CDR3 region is CASSDVVSGAAFF. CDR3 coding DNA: TGTGCCAGCAGCGACGTGGTGTCAGGGGCAGCTTTCTTT.

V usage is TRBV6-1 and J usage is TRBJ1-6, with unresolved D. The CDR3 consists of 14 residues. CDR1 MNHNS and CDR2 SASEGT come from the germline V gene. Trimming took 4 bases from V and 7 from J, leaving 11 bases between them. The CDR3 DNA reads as TGTGCCAGCAGTGTGGAGACGGAGAATTCACCCCTCCACTTT. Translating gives CASSVETENSPLHF.

The CDR3 protein is CASSQGGYNYGYTF. The CDR3 DNA is TGTGCCAGCAGCCAAGGAGGGTATAACTATGGCTACACCTTC. The J gene is TRBJ1-2, the V gene TRBV14; no reliable D call. The ends were cut back, 1 base at V and 1 base at J, with 7 bases in the middle. This CDR3 is built from 14 residues. CDR1 and CDR2 from the germline V gene are SGHDN and FVKESK.

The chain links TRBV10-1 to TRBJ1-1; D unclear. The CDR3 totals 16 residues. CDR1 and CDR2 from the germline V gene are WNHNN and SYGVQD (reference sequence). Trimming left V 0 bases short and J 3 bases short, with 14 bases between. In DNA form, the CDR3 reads TGCGCCAGCAGTGAGTCGAGCAGGCCTTCTTACACTGAAGCTTTCTTT. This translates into CASSESSRPSYTEAFF.

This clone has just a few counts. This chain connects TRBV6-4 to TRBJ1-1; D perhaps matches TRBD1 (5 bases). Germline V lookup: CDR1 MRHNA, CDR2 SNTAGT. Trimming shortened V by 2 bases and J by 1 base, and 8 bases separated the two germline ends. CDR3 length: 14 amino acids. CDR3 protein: CASSDGGENTEAFF. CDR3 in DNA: TGTGCCAGCAGTGACGGAGGGGAGAACACTGAAGCTTTCTTT.

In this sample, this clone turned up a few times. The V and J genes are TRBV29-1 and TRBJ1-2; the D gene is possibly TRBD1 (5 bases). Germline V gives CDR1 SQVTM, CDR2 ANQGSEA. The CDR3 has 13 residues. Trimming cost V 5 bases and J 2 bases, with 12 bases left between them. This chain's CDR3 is CSVTETANYGYTF. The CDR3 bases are TGCAGCGTTACCGAGACAGCGAACTATGGCTACACCTTC.

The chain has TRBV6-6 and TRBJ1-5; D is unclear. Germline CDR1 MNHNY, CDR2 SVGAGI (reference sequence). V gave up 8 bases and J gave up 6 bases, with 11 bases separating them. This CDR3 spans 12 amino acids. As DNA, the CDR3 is TGTGCCAGCGAAGGGATTTCTCAGCCCCAGCATTTT. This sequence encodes CASEGISQPQHF.

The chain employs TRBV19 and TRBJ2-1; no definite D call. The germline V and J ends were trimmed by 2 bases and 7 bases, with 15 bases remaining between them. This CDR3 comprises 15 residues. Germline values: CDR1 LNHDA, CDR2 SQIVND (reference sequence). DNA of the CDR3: TGTGCCAGTAGTATAAGTCTAGACCGTAGGAATGAGCAGTTCTTC. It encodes CASSISLDRRNEQFF.